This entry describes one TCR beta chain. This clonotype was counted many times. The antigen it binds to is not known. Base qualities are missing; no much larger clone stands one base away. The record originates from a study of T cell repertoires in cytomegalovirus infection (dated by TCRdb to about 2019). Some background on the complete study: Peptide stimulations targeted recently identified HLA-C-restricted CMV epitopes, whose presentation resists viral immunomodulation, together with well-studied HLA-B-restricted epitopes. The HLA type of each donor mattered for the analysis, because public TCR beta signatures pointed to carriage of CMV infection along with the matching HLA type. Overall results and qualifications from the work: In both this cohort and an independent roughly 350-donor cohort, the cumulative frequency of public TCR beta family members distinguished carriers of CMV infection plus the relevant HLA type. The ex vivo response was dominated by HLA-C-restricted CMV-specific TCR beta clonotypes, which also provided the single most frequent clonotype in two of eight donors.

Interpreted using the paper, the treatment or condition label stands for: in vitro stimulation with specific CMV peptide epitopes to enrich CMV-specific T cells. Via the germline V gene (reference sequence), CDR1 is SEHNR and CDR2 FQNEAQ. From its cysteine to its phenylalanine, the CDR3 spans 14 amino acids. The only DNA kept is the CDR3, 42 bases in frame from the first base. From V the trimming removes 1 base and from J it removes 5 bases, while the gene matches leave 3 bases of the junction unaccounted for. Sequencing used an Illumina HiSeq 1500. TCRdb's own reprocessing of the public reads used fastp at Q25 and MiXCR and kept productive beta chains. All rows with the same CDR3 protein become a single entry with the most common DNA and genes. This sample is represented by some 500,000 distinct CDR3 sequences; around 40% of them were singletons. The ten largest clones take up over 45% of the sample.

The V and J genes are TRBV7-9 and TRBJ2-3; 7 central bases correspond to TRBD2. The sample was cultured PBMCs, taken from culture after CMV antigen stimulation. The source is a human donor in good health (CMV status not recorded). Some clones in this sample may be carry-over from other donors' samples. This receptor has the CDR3 CASSLEVAGDTQYF. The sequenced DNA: TGTGCCAGCAGCTTAGAGGTAGCGGGAGATACGCAGTATTTT.